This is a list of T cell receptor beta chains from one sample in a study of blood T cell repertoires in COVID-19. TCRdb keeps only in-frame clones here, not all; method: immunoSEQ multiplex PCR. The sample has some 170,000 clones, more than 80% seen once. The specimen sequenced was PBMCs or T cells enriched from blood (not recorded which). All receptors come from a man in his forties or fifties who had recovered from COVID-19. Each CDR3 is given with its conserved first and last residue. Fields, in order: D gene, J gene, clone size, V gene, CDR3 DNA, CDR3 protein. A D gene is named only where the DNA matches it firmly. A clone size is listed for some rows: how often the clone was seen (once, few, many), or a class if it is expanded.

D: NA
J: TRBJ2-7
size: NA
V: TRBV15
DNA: TGTGCCACCAGCACCCCCGGTTACGAGCAGTACTTC
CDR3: CATSTPGYEQYF

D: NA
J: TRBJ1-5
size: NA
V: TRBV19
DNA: TGTGCCAGTAGTATGGGGGGAACCTTCAATCAGCCCCAGCATTTT
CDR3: CASSMGGTFNQPQHF

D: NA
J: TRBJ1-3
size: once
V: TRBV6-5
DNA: TGTGCCAGCAGTACAGGACAGGGAAACACCATATATTTT
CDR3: CASSTGQGNTIYF

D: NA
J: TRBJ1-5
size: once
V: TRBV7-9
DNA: TGTGCCAGCAGCATTCAGGGTCAGGGGCAGCCCCAGCATTTT
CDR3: CASSIQGQGQPQHF

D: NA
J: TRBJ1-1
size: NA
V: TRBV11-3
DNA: TGTGCCAGCAGCTTGAACAGGTTGAACACTGAAGCTTTCTTT
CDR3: CASSLNRLNTEAFF

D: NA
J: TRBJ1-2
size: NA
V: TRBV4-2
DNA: TGTGCCAGCAGCCAAGCTCCGGGGATTGAGGGTGGCTACACCTTC
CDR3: CASSQAPGIEGGYTF

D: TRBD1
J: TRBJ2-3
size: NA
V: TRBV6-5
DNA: TGTGCCAGCAGTCCGGGACAGGGCGCAGATACGCAGTATTTT
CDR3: CASSPGQGADTQYF

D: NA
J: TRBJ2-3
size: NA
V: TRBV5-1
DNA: TGCGCCAGCAGCCAAACTACACAGGTGGCGGATACGCAGTATTTT
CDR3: CASSQTTQVADTQYF

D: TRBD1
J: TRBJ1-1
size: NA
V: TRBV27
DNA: TGTGCCAGCAGTTTGACAGGGTATGGGGGCACTGAAGCTTTCTTT
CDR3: CASSLTGYGGTEAFF

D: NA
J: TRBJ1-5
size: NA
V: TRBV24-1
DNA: TGTGCCACTCTCGAGGTCCCCGGGAATCAGCCCCAGCATTTT
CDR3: CATLEVPGNQPQHF

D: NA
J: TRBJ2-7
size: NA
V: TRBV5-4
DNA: TGTGCCAGCAGCTTGTCTCGGGGGGCAAGCGAGCAGTACTTC
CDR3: CASSLSRGASEQYF

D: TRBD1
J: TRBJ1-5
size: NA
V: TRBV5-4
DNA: TGTGCCAGCAGTAGATCCGGGACAGGCATTAATAGCAATCAGCCCCAGCATTTT
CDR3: CASSRSGTGINSNQPQHF

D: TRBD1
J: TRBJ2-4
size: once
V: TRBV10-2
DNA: TGCGCCAGCACTAAGAAACAGGGGGGAGCCAAAAACATTCAGTACTTC
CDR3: CASTKKQGGAKNIQYF

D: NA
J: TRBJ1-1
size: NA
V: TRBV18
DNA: TGTGCCAGCTTCGGTGGGCTACAGAACACTGAAGCTTTCTTT
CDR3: CASFGGLQNTEAFF

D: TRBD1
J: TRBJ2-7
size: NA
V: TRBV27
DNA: TGTGCCAGCAGTCCTGGGACAGGGAACTACGAGCAGTACTTC
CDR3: CASSPGTGNYEQYF

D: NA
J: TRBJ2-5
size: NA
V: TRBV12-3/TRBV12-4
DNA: TGTGCCAGCAGCCCAGGACTTGCGGAGACCCAGTACTTC
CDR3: CASSPGLAETQYF

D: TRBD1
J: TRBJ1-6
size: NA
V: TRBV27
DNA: TGTGCCAGCACCTCGACCGGGACAGGGGGATCACCCCTCCACTTT
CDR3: CASTSTGTGGSPLHF

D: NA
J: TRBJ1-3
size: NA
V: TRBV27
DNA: TGTGCCAGCAGTTTAATCAGCCCCCAGGGTGCGGGAAACACCATATATTTT
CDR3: CASSLISPQGAGNTIYF

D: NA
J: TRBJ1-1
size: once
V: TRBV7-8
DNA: TGTGCCAGCAGTTCCGGGGGGTGGATTGAAGCTTTCTTT
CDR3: CASSSGGWIEAFF

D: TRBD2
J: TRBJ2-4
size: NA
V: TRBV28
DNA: TGTGCCAGTTTACCCCCTAGCGGGAGGGCCGGGGAGAACATTCAGTACTTC
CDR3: CASLPPSGRAGENIQYF

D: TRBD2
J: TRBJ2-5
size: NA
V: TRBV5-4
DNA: TGTGCCAGCAGCTTAGGCGGGGGGGCCGCAGAGACCCAGTACTTC
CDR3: CASSLGGGAAETQYF

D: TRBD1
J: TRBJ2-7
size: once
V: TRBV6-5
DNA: TGTGCCAGCAGTCCTAGACAGGGATTAACCTACGAGCAGTACTTC
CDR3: CASSPRQGLTYEQYF

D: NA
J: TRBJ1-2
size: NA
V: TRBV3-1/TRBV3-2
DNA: TGTGCCAGCAGCCAAGATGGGTCCCAGGGAATTTTAGTCTATGGCTACACCTTC
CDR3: CASSQDGSQGILVYGYTF

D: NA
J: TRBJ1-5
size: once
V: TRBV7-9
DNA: TGTGCCAGCAGCTTGGGAGGGGCAGGAAACAATCAGCCCCAGCATTTT
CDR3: CASSLGGAGNNQPQHF

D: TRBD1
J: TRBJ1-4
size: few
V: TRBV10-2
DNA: TGCGCCAGCAGTGAAGGAGGGGGCAGAGGAGAAAAACTGTTTTTT
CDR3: CASSEGGGRGEKLFF

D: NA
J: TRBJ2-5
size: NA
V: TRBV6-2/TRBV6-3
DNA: TGTGCCAGCAGTATGACAGCTGAAGAGACCCAGTACTTC
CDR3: CASSMTAEETQYF

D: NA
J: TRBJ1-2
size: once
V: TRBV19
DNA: TGTGCCAGTAGTGACCCTCTGGGGCGCTATGGCTACACCTTC
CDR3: CASSDPLGRYGYTF

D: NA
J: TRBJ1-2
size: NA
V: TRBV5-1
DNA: TGCGCCACCACCGATGGGAGTAACGGCTACACCTTC
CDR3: CATTDGSNGYTF

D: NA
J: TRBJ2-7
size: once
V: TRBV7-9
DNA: TGTGCCAGCAGCTCCAGTCCCTACGAGCAGTACTTC
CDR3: CASSSSPYEQYF

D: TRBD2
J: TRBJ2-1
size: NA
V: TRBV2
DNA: TGTGCCTTCGGGGAGGGACTAGCGGGATTCAATGAGCAGTTCTTC
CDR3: CAFGEGLAGFNEQFF

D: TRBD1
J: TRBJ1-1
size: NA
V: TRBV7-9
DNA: TGTGCCAGCAGCTTAGAGGCCGGGACAGGTGAAGCTTTCTTT
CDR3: CASSLEAGTGEAFF

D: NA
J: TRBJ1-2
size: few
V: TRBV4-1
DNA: TGCGCCAGCAGCCAAGGGACAAGCAATGGCTACACCTTC
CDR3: CASSQGTSNGYTF

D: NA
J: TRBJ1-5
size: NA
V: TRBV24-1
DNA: TGTGCCACCAGTGCCAGCAGGCCAGGAACGCCCGAGCCCCAGCATTTT
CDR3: CATSASRPGTPEPQHF

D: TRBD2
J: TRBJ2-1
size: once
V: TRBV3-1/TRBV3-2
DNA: TGTGCCAGCAGCCAAGGGATTAGCGGGGGTTTCAGTGAGCAGTTCTTC
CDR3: CASSQGISGGFSEQFF

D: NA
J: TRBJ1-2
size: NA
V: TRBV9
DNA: TGTGCCAGCAGCGAGGGGGACATTAACTATGGCTACACCTTC
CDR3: CASSEGDINYGYTF

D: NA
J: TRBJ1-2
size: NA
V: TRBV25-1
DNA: TGTGCCAGCAGTGAATACAGCACGAGGGATGGCTACACCTTC
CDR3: CASSEYSTRDGYTF

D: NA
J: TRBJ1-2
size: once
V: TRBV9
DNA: TGTGCCAGCAGCTCCCGGGAGGGCTACACCTTC
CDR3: CASSSREGYTF

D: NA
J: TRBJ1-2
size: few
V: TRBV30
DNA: TGTGCCTGGAGTCCCAATTCACAGGGCTATGGCTACACCTTC
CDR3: CAWSPNSQGYGYTF

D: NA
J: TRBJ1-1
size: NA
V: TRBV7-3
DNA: TGTGCCAGCAGCTTAGGGGGCAAAACTGAAGCTTTCTTT
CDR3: CASSLGGKTEAFF

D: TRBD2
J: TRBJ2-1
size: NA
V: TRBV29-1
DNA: TGCAGCGTCCTCGGGACTAGCGGACGCTACTCCTACAATGAGCAGTTCTTC
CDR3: CSVLGTSGRYSYNEQFF

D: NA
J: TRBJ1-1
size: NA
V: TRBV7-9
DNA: TGTGCCAGCAGCTTATCCCGGAACACTGAAGCTTTCTTT
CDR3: CASSLSRNTEAFF

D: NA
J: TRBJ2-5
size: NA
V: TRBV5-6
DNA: TGTGCCAGCAGCTACCCTAGCGGAGGGGGGCGGGAGACCCAGTACTTC
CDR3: CASSYPSGGGRETQYF

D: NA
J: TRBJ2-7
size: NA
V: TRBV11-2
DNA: TGTGCCAGCAGCCCTCCGGGGTACGAGCAGTACTTC
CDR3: CASSPPGYEQYF

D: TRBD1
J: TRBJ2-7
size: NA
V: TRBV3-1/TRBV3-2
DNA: TGTGCCAGCAGCTTGGGACAGGGGGATGAGCAGTACTTC
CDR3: CASSLGQGDEQYF